A selection of T cell receptor beta chains follows, all from one sample in a study of T cell responses to AZD1222 COVID-19 vaccine. Assay: immunoSEQ multiplex PCR; the TCRdb copy retains only in-frame clones and omits some. The sample records 90,000 to 150,000 clones, 80% to 90% being singletons. Sequenced here: peripheral blood, sampled on day 0 of AZD1222 vaccination. The receptors here all came from an adult in good health. Both conserved end residues are part of each CDR3. Clone sizes are given selectively: once, few, many, or a class where the clone is expanded.

j_gene	abundance	v_gene	CDR3aa
TRBJ1-1	NA	TRBV10-3	CAISDRPTEAFF
TRBJ2-1	NA	TRBV12-3/TRBV12-4	CAIRASGSREQFF
TRBJ2-1	once	TRBV24-1	CATSDPTSGTYNEQFF
TRBJ2-1	NA	TRBV7-3	CASSPGGRGIINEQFF
TRBJ1-2	NA	TRBV6-2/TRBV6-3	CASSSQGSNYGYTF
TRBJ2-4	NA	TRBV12-2	CASRLAKNIQYF
TRBJ1-1	NA	TRBV7-8	CASSFTGGIGTEAFF
TRBJ2-5	NA	TRBV28	CASSPAPSQETQYF
TRBJ1-6	few	TRBV30	CAWSLTASYNSPLHF
TRBJ2-3	NA	TRBV29-1	CSVTARALDTQYF
TRBJ1-2	NA	TRBV6-5	CASRGRVGYTF
TRBJ1-4	once	TRBV15	CATSSGTETEKLFF
TRBJ2-7	NA	TRBV28	CASNPGQGGYEQYF
TRBJ2-7	NA	TRBV5-1	CASSLEGASYEQYF